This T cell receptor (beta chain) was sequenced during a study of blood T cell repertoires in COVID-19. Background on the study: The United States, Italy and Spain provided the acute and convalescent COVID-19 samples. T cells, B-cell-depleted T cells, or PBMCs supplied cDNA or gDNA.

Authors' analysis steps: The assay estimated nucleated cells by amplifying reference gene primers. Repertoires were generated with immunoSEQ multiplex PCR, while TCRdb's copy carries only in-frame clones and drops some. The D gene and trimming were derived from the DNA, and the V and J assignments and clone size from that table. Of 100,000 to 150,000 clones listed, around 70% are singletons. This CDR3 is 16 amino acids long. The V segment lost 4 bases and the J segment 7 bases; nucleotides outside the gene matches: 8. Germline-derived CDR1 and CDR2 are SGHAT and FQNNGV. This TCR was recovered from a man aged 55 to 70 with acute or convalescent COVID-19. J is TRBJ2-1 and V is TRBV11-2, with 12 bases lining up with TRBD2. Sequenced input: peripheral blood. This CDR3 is CASSSPRGLAGNEQFF. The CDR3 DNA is TGTGCCAGCAGCTCACCTAGGGGACTAGCGGGTAATGAGCAGTTCTTC.